This T cell receptor beta chain was identified during a study of blood T cell repertoires in COVID-19. Background on the study: PBMCs, B-cell-depleted T cells, or T cells were the source of the cDNA or gDNA that made up the material.

CDR3 length: 14 amino acids. Germline assignment: CDR1 MNHEY and CDR2 SVGEGT. The trim removed 2 bases at V and 3 bases at J, leaving 0 bases unmatched. This clone appeared a few times. Libraries were prepared by immunoSEQ multiplex PCR; TCRdb keeps only in-frame clonotypes and omits some of them. The sample consists of around 240,000 clones, approximately 84% of them appearing once. The rearrangement uses TRBV6-2 or TRBV6-3 and TRBJ2-7, with 11 positions matching TRBD2. The origin of this receptor is a woman under 40 who had recovered from COVID-19. The sequenced sample was peripheral blood. The CDR3 DNA sequence: TGTGCCAGCAGTTACGGGACTAGCGGCTACGAGCAGTACTTC. Amino acids: CASSYGTSGYEQYF.